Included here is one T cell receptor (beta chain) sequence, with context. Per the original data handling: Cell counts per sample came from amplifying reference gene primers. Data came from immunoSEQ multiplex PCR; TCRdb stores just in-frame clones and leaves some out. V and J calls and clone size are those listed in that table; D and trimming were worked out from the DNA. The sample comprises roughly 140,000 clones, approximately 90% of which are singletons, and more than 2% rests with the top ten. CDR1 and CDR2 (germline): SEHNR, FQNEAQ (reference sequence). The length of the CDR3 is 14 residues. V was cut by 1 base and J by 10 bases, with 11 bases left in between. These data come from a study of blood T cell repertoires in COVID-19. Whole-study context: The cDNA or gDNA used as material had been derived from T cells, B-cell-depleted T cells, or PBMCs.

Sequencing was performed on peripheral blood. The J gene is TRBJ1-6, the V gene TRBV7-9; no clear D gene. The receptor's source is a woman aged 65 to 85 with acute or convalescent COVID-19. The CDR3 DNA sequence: TGTGCCAGCAGCTTAGTGGCAGGTCAATCACCCCTCCACTTT. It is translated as CASSLVAGQSPLHF.